This entry lists 10 T cell receptor beta chains sequenced from one sample in a study of blood T cell repertoires in COVID-19. TCRdb keeps only in-frame clones here, not all; method: immunoSEQ multiplex PCR. The table includes about 170,000 clones, around nine tenths detected once. Sample: PBMCs or T cells enriched from blood (not recorded which). These receptors were collected from a woman aged 18 to 35 who had recovered from COVID-19.

This chain links TRBV6-2 or TRBV6-3 with TRBJ2-7; 10 nucleotides agree with TRBD1. Per germline, CDR1 MNHEY and CDR2 SVGEGT. There are 18 residues in the CDR3. Trimming cost V 2 bases and J 0 bases; bases outside gene matches: 10. This CDR3 reads CASSYEAGQGNPSYEQYF. CDR3 sequence (DNA): TGTGCCAGCAGTTACGAAGCGGGACAGGGGAATCCCTCCTACGAGCAGTACTTC.

This clone was seen only once. The V gene is TRBV27, the J gene TRBJ2-5; D not certain. Germline V CDR1 and CDR2: MNHEY, SMNVEV (reference sequence). V lost 5 bases and J 5 bases, leaving 15 bases between the germline ends. This CDR3 has 14 amino acids. The CDR3 DNA reads as TGTGCCAGCAGTCCTAGGCGGAGCGTGGAGACCCAGTACTTC. It yields the protein CASSPRRSVETQYF.

The chain uses TRBV7-6 and TRBJ2-3, with D maybe TRBD2 (5 bases). Trimming shortened V by 5 bases and J by 4 bases, and 16 bases separated the two germline ends. This CDR3 comprises 15 residues. Germline CDR1 is SGHVS and CDR2 is FNYEAQ. CDR3 in DNA: TGTGCCAGCAGCCGAGAGCGGTTCCGGGCAGATACGCAGTATTTT. This codes for CASSRERFRADTQYF.

The gene calls are TRBV7-9 and TRBJ2-7; 9 bases align to TRBD2. The CDR3 consists of 16 residues. Germline V CDR1 and CDR2: SEHNR, FQNEAQ (reference sequence). J gave up 2 bases and V 4 bases, and 9 bases lay outside the gene matches. The CDR3 spells CASSSSASGNPYEQYF. The DNA of the CDR3 is TGTGCCAGCAGCTCTTCGGCTAGCGGGAATCCCTACGAGCAGTACTTC. Full variable domain (missing parts from reference TRBV7-9 and TRBJ2-7): DTGVSQNPRHKITKRGQNVTFRCDPISEHNRLYWYRQTLGQGPEFLTYFQNEAQLEKSRLLSDRFSAERPKGSFSTLEIQRTEQGDSAMYLCASSSSASGNPYEQYFGPGTRLTVT.

The chain employs TRBV4-1 and TRBJ2-7; TRBD2 agrees at 10 bases. CDR1 MGHRA and CDR2 YSYEKL come from the germline V gene. The CDR3 runs to 15 residues. The J segment lost 5 bases and the V segment lost 1 base, leaving 5 bases of the junction unmatched. For the CDR3, the DNA is TGCGCCAGCAGCCAAGGAGCGGGAGGGCGTAACGAGCAGTACTTC. Residues: CASSQGAGGRNEQYF.

DNA for the CDR3: TGTGCCAGCAGCCCGAAGGGGAGGTCGATCGGGGAGCTGTTTTTT. Amino acids: CASSPKGRSIGELFF. J is TRBJ2-2 and V is TRBV7-9, with D possibly TRBD2 on 6 matching bases. In germline, CDR1 is SEHNR, CDR2 FQNEAQ (reference sequence). Trimming took 5 bases from V and 7 from J, leaving 17 bases between them. The CDR3 runs to 15 residues. Together with reference TRBV7-9 and TRBJ2-2, the CDR3 gives the full variable domain: DTGVSQNPRHKITKRGQNVTFRCDPISEHNRLYWYRQTLGQGPEFLTYFQNEAQLEKSRLLSDRFSAERPKGSFSTLEIQRTEQGDSAMYLCASSPKGRSIGELFFGEGSRLTVL.

V is TRBV5-1 and J is TRBJ2-5; no clear D gene. The V gene lost 4 bases and the J gene lost 5 bases, with 9 bases spanning the gap. This CDR3 has 12 residues. Germline CDR1 and CDR2: SGHRS and YFSETQ. The CDR3 here is CASSPYAETQYF. The CDR3 bases are TGCGCCAGCAGCCCCTACGCGGAGACCCAGTACTTC. The whole variable domain, remainder taken from reference TRBV5-1 and TRBJ2-5, is KAGVTQTPRYLIKTRGQQVTLSCSPISGHRSVSWYQQTPGQGLQFLFEYFSETQRNKGNFPGRFSGRQFSNSRSEMNVSTLELGDSALYLCASSPYAETQYFGPGTRLLVL.

This clone has more than one count but fewer than ten. The chain links TRBV7-9 to TRBJ1-2, with 7 bases identical to TRBD1. The CDR3 loop spans 14 amino acids. J gave up 3 bases and V 6 bases, and 7 bases lay outside the gene matches. Germline CDR1 reads SEHNR; CDR2 reads FQNEAQ (reference sequence). DNA of the CDR3: TGTGCCAGCAGTTCGTCCGGGACAGACTATGGCTACACCTTC. As protein: CASSSSGTDYGYTF. Full variable domain (remainder filled in from reference TRBV7-9 and TRBJ1-2): DTGVSQNPRHKITKRGQNVTFRCDPISEHNRLYWYRQTLGQGPEFLTYFQNEAQLEKSRLLSDRFSAERPKGSFSTLEIQRTEQGDSAMYLCASSSSGTDYGYTFGSGTRLTVV.

V and J are TRBV19 and TRBJ2-1; D may be TRBD2 (6 bases). The CDR3 runs to 15 residues. Trimming took off 1 base at V and 4 bases at J, with 11 bases between the two ends. Germline assignment: CDR1 LNHDA and CDR2 SQIVND (reference sequence). CDR3 sequence reads: CASSIGRDPYNEQFF. DNA for the CDR3: TGTGCCAGTAGTATAGGGAGGGACCCTTACAATGAGCAGTTCTTC.

The chain couples TRBV28 to TRBJ1-2, with a possible D match to TRBD1 (6 bases). The CDR3 is made up of 15 amino acids. The V end was cut by 7 bases, the J end by 8 bases, with 23 bases between. The germline V gene has CDR1 MDHEN and CDR2 SYDVKM. The CDR3 region is CASTTPEQGLGGYTF. CDR3 nucleotide sequence: TGTGCCAGCACCACCCCAGAGCAGGGGCTGGGGGGCTACACCTTC.